The 18 T cell receptor beta chains below come from one sample, sequenced in a study of blood T cell repertoires in COVID-19. The protocol was immunoSEQ multiplex PCR, while the TCRdb copy is restricted to in-frame clones and leaves out a portion. The sample carries 140,000 or so clones, more than 60% recorded once. What was sequenced was peripheral blood. The receptors were sampled from a woman aged 60-75 years with acute or convalescent COVID-19.

This clone was detected a few times. The chain employs TRBV11-2 and TRBJ2-1, with D unclear. CDR3 length: 16 residues. The ends were cut back, 5 bases at V and 2 bases at J, with 16 bases in the middle. CDR1 is SGHAT and CDR2 is FQNNGV in the germline V gene. The CDR3 loop is CASSPLGNLAYNEQFF. The CDR3 nucleotides read TGTGCCAGCAGCCCGCTGGGCAACTTGGCCTACAATGAGCAGTTCTTC. The variable domain in full, completed from reference TRBV11-2 and TRBJ2-1, reads EAGVAQSPRYKIIEKRQSVAFWCNPISGHATLYWYQQILGQGPKLLIQFQNNGVVDDSQLPKDRFSAERLKGVDSTLKIQPAKLEDSAVYLCASSPLGNLAYNEQFFGPGTRLTVL.

This sequence joins TRBV29-1 and TRBJ2-2; unclear D gene. CDR1 SQVTM and CDR2 ANQGSEA come from the germline V gene. The CDR3 consists of 11 residues. V was clipped by 6 bases and J by 6 bases, with 8 bases between them. The CDR3 DNA reads TGCAGCGTGGAGAGTCCCGGGGAGCTGTTTTTT. This translates into CSVESPGELFF.

V and J are TRBV5-1 and TRBJ2-1, with 8 bases aligning to TRBD2. V lost 4 bases, J lost 4 bases, and 7 bases stayed unmatched. In germline, CDR1 is SGHRS, CDR2 YFSETQ. The CDR3 has 15 amino acids. The CDR3 nucleotides are TGCGCCAGCAGCCCCGGGGCTAGCGGGTACAATGAGCAGTTCTTC. Amino acids: CASSPGASGYNEQFF.

The CDR3 sequence: CASSSYSNQPQHF. For the CDR3, the DNA is TGTGCCAGCAGTTCCTATAGCAATCAGCCCCAGCATTTT. The chain combines TRBV27 with TRBJ1-5; D is unresolved. Germline V gene data show CDR1 as MNHEY and CDR2 as SMNVEV (reference sequence). CDR3 length: 13 residues. V was shortened by 4 bases and J by 0 bases, with 4 bases between the two germline ends.

The chain employs TRBV3-1 (or the pseudogene TRBV3-2) and TRBJ2-7, with 7 bases identical to TRBD2. This CDR3 has 14 residues. The germline V gene encodes CDR1 LGHDT and CDR2 YNNKEL (reference sequence). J was trimmed by 4 bases and V by 1 base; bases with no gene match: 4. The DNA for the CDR3 is TGTGCCAGCAGCCAAGGCGGGAGAGGTTACGAGCAGTACTTC. Protein: CASSQGGRGYEQYF.

The chain joins TRBV5-6 to TRBJ2-3; weak D call: TRBD2 (7 bases). Trimming left V 4 bases short and J 6 bases short, with 21 bases between. The length of the CDR3 is 16 residues. From germline, CDR1 is SGHDT and CDR2 YYEEEE. In nucleotides, the CDR3 is TGTGCCAGCAGCGGGGGGGCCTTCGCCTTTTTCGATACGCAGTATTTT. Translation gives CASSGGAFAFFDTQYF.

The chain combines TRBV28 with TRBJ1-4; D is ambiguous. CDR1 and CDR2 (germline): MDHEN, SYDVKM. V was shortened by 3 bases and J by 2 bases, with 10 bases between the two germline ends. The CDR3 has 15 residues. The CDR3 nucleotides read TGTGCCAGCAGTTTGTTAGCTGGCACTAATGAAAAACTGTTTTTT. Translation: CASSLLAGTNEKLFF.

V is TRBV13 and J is TRBJ1-1, with 9 positions matching TRBD1. The V gene's germline CDR1 is PRHDT and CDR2 FYEKMQ (reference sequence). V gave up 0 bases and J gave up 5 bases; unmatched junction bases: 1. The CDR3 covers 14 residues. CDR3: CASSLGTGGTEAFF. CDR3 DNA: TGTGCCAGCAGCTTAGGGACAGGGGGGACTGAAGCTTTCTTT. Filled out from reference TRBV13 and TRBJ1-1, the complete variable domain reads AAGVIQSPRHLIKEKRETATLKCYPIPRHDTVYWYQQGPGQDPQFLISFYEKMQSDKGSIPDRFSAQQFSDYHSELNMSSLELGDSALYFCASSLGTGGTEAFFGQGTRLTVV.

With respect to this clone: At one end, the junction sequence differs from germline, possibly due to a read error. The V call is TRBV7-9, the J call TRBJ2-1; 10 nucleotides match TRBD2. CDR1 is SEHNR, CDR2 FQNEAQ, per germline (reference sequence). The CDR3 has 15 amino acids. This chain's CDR3 is CASKPLAGAHKEQFF. CDR3 nucleotides: TGTGCCAGCAAACCGCTAGCGGGAGCCCACAAAGAGCAGTTCTTC.

The chain is built from TRBV18 and TRBJ2-5; D unclear. The CDR3 is 13 residues long. Between the trimmed V and J ends, which lost 3 bases and 8 bases, there was a span of 13 bases. CDR1 KGHSH and CDR2 LQKENI come from the germline V gene. CDR3 in amino acids: CASSPKRILTQYF. The CDR3 DNA reads TGTGCCAGCTCACCCAAGAGGATACTCACCCAGTACTTC. Using reference TRBV18 and TRBJ2-5 for the parts outside the CDR3, the full variable domain is NAGVMQNPRHLVRRRGQEARLRCSPMKGHSHVYWYRQLPEEGLKFMVYLQKENIIDESGMPKERFSAEFPKEGPSILRIQQVVRGDSAAYFCASSPKRILTQYFGPGTRLLVL.

V is TRBV19 and J is TRBJ1-1; 11 bases match TRBD1. Germline V lookup: CDR1 LNHDA, CDR2 SQIVND (reference sequence). The CDR3 covers 15 residues. The ends lost 6 bases at V and 7 bases at J; junction bases unmatched: 10. CDR3 sequence (DNA): TGTGCCAGTAGCTCGAGGACAGGGGGCGCAGGTGAAGCTTTCTTT. Encoded protein: CASSSRTGGAGEAFF.

The chain recombines TRBV27 with TRBJ2-2; TRBD1 might be the D (5 bases). The CDR3 has 15 amino acids. Germline loops: CDR1 MNHEY, CDR2 SMNVEV (reference sequence). V lost 2 bases to trimming and J lost 4 bases, with 11 bases between them. CDR3 loop: CASSLKGAVTGELFF. CDR3 nucleotides: TGTGCCAGCAGTTTAAAAGGGGCGGTCACCGGGGAGCTGTTTTTT.

This chain joins TRBV5-1 and TRBJ2-7; 7 bases map to TRBD2. Losses at the gene ends were 2 bases for V and 4 bases for J; bases not matched to a gene: 6. CDR1 SGHRS and CDR2 YFSETQ come from the germline V gene. The CDR3 is 14 amino acids. In nucleotides, the CDR3 is TGCGCCAGCAGCTTAAGAGGGGAGGGTTACGAGCAGTACTTC. As protein: CASSLRGEGYEQYF.

V is TRBV5-1 and J is TRBJ1-1; 8 nucleotides match TRBD1. The germline CDR1 and CDR2 sequences are SGHRS and YFSETQ. Losses at the gene ends were 4 bases for V and 4 bases for J; bases not matched to a gene: 6. This CDR3 has 14 residues. The CDR3, as DNA: TGCGCCAGCAGCCAACAGGGGGTGGGCACTGAAGCTTTCTTT. Translation gives CASSQQGVGTEAFF. The variable domain in full, completed from reference TRBV5-1 and TRBJ1-1, reads KAGVTQTPRYLIKTRGQQVTLSCSPISGHRSVSWYQQTPGQGLQFLFEYFSETQRNKGNFPGRFSGRQFSNSRSEMNVSTLELGDSALYLCASSQQGVGTEAFFGQGTRLTVV.

Notes on this clone: This sample includes further DNA sequences coding for the same CDR3. The chain links TRBV5-1 to TRBJ1-6; TRBD1 agrees at 7 bases. Germline V gene data show CDR1 as SGHRS and CDR2 as YFSETQ. The CDR3 is made up of 13 amino acids. The ends lost 2 bases at V and 7 bases at J; junction bases unmatched: 0. CDR3 sequence: CASSLQGNSPLHF. DNA of the CDR3: TGCGCCAGCAGCTTACAGGGGAATTCACCCCTCCACTTT.

The chain has TRBV5-1 and TRBJ2-1; a weak D match, TRBD2 (6 bases). The V gene's germline CDR1 is SGHRS and CDR2 YFSETQ. The CDR3 covers 18 residues. V shed 1 base and J shed 0 bases, with 17 bases lying between them. The CDR3 region is CASSLRVSGPSSYNEQFF. For the CDR3, the DNA is TGCGCCAGCAGCTTGAGGGTGAGCGGGCCCAGCTCCTACAATGAGCAGTTCTTC. The full variable domain, completed using reference TRBV5-1 and TRBJ2-1, is KAGVTQTPRYLIKTRGQQVTLSCSPISGHRSVSWYQQTPGQGLQFLFEYFSETQRNKGNFPGRFSGRQFSNSRSEMNVSTLELGDSALYLCASSLRVSGPSSYNEQFFGPGTRLTVL.

The chain couples TRBV2 to TRBJ2-1, with D possibly matching TRBD1 (5 bases). The germline CDR1 and CDR2 sequences are SNHLY and FYNNEI. There are 13 residues in the CDR3. V was pared by 4 bases and J by 9 bases, with 13 bases between. CDR3 bases: TGTGCCAGCAGTGCCATGGGCAGGGTTGAGCAGTTCTTC. Protein: CASSAMGRVEQFF. Together with reference TRBV2 and TRBJ2-1, the CDR3 gives the full variable domain: EPEVTQTPSHQVTQMGQEVILRCVPISNHLYFYWYRQILGQKVEFLVSFYNNEISEKSEIFDDQFSVERPDGSNFTLKIRSTKLEDSAMYFCASSAMGRVEQFFGPGTRLTVL.

This clone has only a few counts. The chain uses TRBV11-2 and TRBJ2-7; 9 bases align to TRBD2. In germline, CDR1 is SGHAT, CDR2 FQNNGV. This CDR3 is built from 13 residues. V trimming: 4 bases; J trimming: 7 bases; junction bases outside the gene matches: 5. DNA for the CDR3: TGTGCCAGCAGCTCTGGACTAGCGAGGGAGCAGTACTTC. Its translation is CASSSGLAREQYF.